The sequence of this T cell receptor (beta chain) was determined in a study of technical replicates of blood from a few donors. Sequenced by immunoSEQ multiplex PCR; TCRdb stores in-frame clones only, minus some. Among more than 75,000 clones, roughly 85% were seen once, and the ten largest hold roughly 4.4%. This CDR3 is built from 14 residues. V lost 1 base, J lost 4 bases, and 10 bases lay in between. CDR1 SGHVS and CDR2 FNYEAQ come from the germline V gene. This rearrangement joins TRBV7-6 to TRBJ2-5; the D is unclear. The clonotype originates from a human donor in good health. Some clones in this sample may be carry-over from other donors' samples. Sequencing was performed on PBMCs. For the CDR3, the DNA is TGTGCCAGCAGCTTAGAGAGGAACGGAGAGACCCAGTACTTC. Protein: CASSLERNGETQYF.